Presented here are 21 T cell receptor beta chains from one specimen sequenced in a study of blood T cell repertoires in COVID-19. Profiling relied on immunoSEQ multiplex PCR, and the TCRdb table lists in-frame clones only, not all of them. The data contain about 120,000 clones, over 80% of them singletons. Material: peripheral blood. These receptors were collected from a woman aged 70 to 79 with acute or convalescent COVID-19.

The chain combines TRBV11-3 with TRBJ1-2; D gene ambiguous. The CDR3 is made up of 13 amino acids. Germline assignment: CDR1 SGHNT and CDR2 YENEEA. Deletions cut 4 bases from V and 6 bases from J, with 12 bases between. For the CDR3, the DNA is TGTGCCAGCAGCTCCAACTCGGGAGATGGCTACACCTTC. This gives the protein CASSSNSGDGYTF. Variable domain in full (rest from reference TRBV11-3 and TRBJ1-2): EAGVVQSPRYKIIEKKQPVAFWCNPISGHNTLYWYLQNLGQGPELLIRYENEEAVDDSQLPKDRFSAERLKGVDSTLKIQPAELGDSAVYLCASSSNSGDGYTFGSGTRLTVV.

About this clone itself: This same CDR3 is encoded by further DNA sequences in the sample. The V and J genes are TRBV3-1 (or the pseudogene TRBV3-2) and TRBJ1-1; no clear D gene. V lost 1 base to trimming and J lost 3 bases, with 9 bases between them. Germline CDR1 LGHDT, CDR2 YNNKEL (reference sequence). This CDR3 has 14 amino acids. For the CDR3, the DNA is TGTGCCAGCAGCCAAGGCGGCAGAGACACTGAAGCTTTCTTT. Protein sequence: CASSQGGRDTEAFF.

The chain employs TRBV5-1 and TRBJ1-1; D might be TRBD1 (5 bases). The CDR3 is made up of 13 amino acids. Germline V gene data show CDR1 as SGHRS and CDR2 as YFSETQ. V lost 2 bases to trimming and J lost 5 bases, with 10 bases between them. CDR3 region: CASSFGGATEAFF. The DNA of the CDR3 is TGCGCCAGCAGCTTTGGCGGGGCTACTGAAGCTTTCTTT.

J is TRBJ2-1 and V is TRBV2, with TRBD1 matching 7 bases. Germline V lookup: CDR1 SNHLY, CDR2 FYNNEI. This CDR3 region has 13 residues. The trim removed 4 bases at V and 10 bases at J, leaving 7 bases unmatched. CDR3 in DNA: TGTGCCAGCAGTGGGCAAACAGGGGTGGAGCAGTTCTTC. Protein sequence: CASSGQTGVEQFF.

The V and J genes are TRBV11-3 and TRBJ2-4; TRBD2 aligns across 7 bases. Germline V lookup: CDR1 SGHNT, CDR2 YENEEA. V dropped 5 bases and J dropped 0; count of bases not matched to a gene: 13. This CDR3 has 18 amino acids. The DNA for the CDR3 is TGTGCCAGCAGCCCCGGAGGATCTAGCGGCCTAGCCAAAAACATTCAGTACTTC. Translated: CASSPGGSSGLAKNIQYF.

A few counts support this clone. The chain links TRBV3-1 (or the pseudogene TRBV3-2) to TRBJ1-2; no clear D gene. The CDR3 loop spans 13 amino acids. Germline values: CDR1 LGHDT, CDR2 YNNKEL (reference sequence). The V and J ends lost 4 bases and 1 base respectively, with 7 bases between them. CDR3 in amino acids: CASSLGINYGYTF. Written as DNA, the CDR3 is TGTGCCAGCAGCCTCGGTATTAACTATGGCTACACCTTC.

This clone was seen just once. The gene calls are TRBV7-6 and TRBJ2-1, with 8 bases identical to TRBD2. CDR1 SGHVS and CDR2 FNYEAQ come from the germline V gene. This CDR3 is 15 amino acids long. V shed 5 bases, J shed 4 bases, and the junction held 7 bases outside the gene matches. CDR3 loop: CASSLGLDPYNEQFF. The CDR3 DNA reads TGTGCCAGCAGCCTGGGACTAGACCCGTACAATGAGCAGTTCTTC.

This chain uses TRBV30 with TRBJ1-4; TRBD1 matches 9 bases. The CDR3 sequence is 13 residues long. Germline CDR1 GTSNPN, CDR2 SVGIG (reference sequence). The J segment lost 9 bases and the V segment lost 7 bases, leaving 9 bases of the junction unmatched. The CDR3 loop is CAYTDRGIQKLFF. The CDR3 DNA sequence: TGTGCCTACACAGACAGGGGGATCCAAAAACTGTTTTTT. The whole variable domain, remainder taken from reference TRBV30 and TRBJ1-4, is SQTIHQWPATLVQPVGSPLSLECTVEGTSNPNLYWYRQAAGRGLQLLFYSVGIGQISSEVPQNLSASRPQDRQFILSSKKLLLSDSGFYLCAYTDRGIQKLFFGSGTQLSVL.

The chain is built from TRBV3-1 (or the pseudogene TRBV3-2) and TRBJ1-5; 7 positions match TRBD1. The germline gives CDR1 LGHDT, CDR2 YNNKEL (reference sequence). Trimming removed 0 bases from V and 2 bases from J; junction bases left unmatched: 4. The CDR3 sequence is 16 residues long. This CDR3 is CASSQEDRVGNQPQHF. In DNA form, the CDR3 reads TGTGCCAGCAGCCAAGAAGACAGGGTAGGCAATCAGCCCCAGCATTTT.

The gene calls are TRBV19 and TRBJ2-4, with D tentatively TRBD2 (6 bases). V lost 2 bases to trimming and J lost 0 bases, with 8 bases between them. This CDR3 spans 15 amino acids. Germline V CDR1 and CDR2: LNHDA, SQIVND (reference sequence). As DNA, the CDR3 is TGTGCCAGTAGTATAATGGGGGGAGCCAAAAACATTCAGTACTTC. Its translation: CASSIMGGAKNIQYF.

This rearrangement joins TRBV6-5 to TRBJ1-1; D gene uncertain. Germline V lookup: CDR1 MNHEY, CDR2 SVGAGI. V lost 6 bases to trimming and J lost 5 bases, with 10 bases between them. The CDR3 extends over 12 amino acids. DNA for the CDR3: TGTGCCAGCAGAAGACGGGAGACTGAAGCTTTCTTT. It specifies CASRRRETEAFF.

The V call is TRBV2, the J call TRBJ1-2, with TRBD1 identical over 7 bases. Germline CDR1 SNHLY, CDR2 FYNNEI. V gave up 4 bases and J gave up 11 bases; unmatched junction bases: 10. CDR3 length equals 13 residues. The CDR3 protein is CASSVRQGGGYTF. Here the CDR3 DNA reads TGTGCCAGCAGTGTAAGACAGGGAGGTGGTTACACCTTC. Supplemented by reference TRBV2 and TRBJ1-2, the full variable domain reads EPEVTQTPSHQVTQMGQEVILRCVPISNHLYFYWYRQILGQKVEFLVSFYNNEISEKSEIFDDQFSVERPDGSNFTLKIRSTKLEDSAMYFCASSVRQGGGYTFGSGTRLTVV.

The genes are TRBV18 and TRBJ1-4; tentative D call: TRBD1 (5 bases). The CDR3 runs to 14 residues. Trimming cost V 2 bases and J 7 bases, with 11 bases left between them. Germline CDR1 reads KGHSH; CDR2 reads LQKENI. The CDR3 here is CASSPSQGGEKLFF. The CDR3 coding sequence is TGTGCCAGCTCACCAAGTCAGGGAGGTGAAAAACTGTTTTTT. Using reference TRBV18 and TRBJ1-4 for the parts outside the CDR3, the full variable domain is NAGVMQNPRHLVRRRGQEARLRCSPMKGHSHVYWYRQLPEEGLKFMVYLQKENIIDESGMPKERFSAEFPKEGPSILRIQQVVRGDSAAYFCASSPSQGGEKLFFGSGTQLSVL.

The gene calls are TRBV30 and TRBJ1-3; no clear D gene. Germline lookup yields CDR1 GTSNPN and CDR2 SVGIG (reference sequence). CDR3 length: 12 amino acids. Between the trimmed V and J ends, which lost 5 bases and 8 bases, there was a span of 13 bases. The CDR3 DNA reads TGTGCCTGGGGGCCTGGCGGGCACACCATATATTTT. Protein sequence: CAWGPGGHTIYF.

This chain joins TRBV5-1 and TRBJ2-3; 8 bases align to TRBD1. The CDR3 covers 15 residues. Trimming at V came to 4 bases and at J to 2 bases, leaving 6 bases not matched to a gene. Germline CDR1 SGHRS, CDR2 YFSETQ. CDR3 in DNA: TGCGCCAGCAGCGTGACAGGGGACCCCACAGATACGCAGTATTTT. Translated: CASSVTGDPTDTQYF.

The genes are TRBV28 and TRBJ1-3, with a weak D call TRBD1 (5 bases). V lost 2 bases to trimming and J lost 2 bases, with 10 bases between them. Germline CDR1 reads MDHEN; CDR2 reads SYDVKM. The CDR3 has 15 amino acids. Written as DNA, the CDR3 is TGTGCCAGCAGTTTAGGGGGGGAAGCTGGAAACACCATATATTTT. It translates to CASSLGGEAGNTIYF.

The chain recombines TRBV7-8 with TRBJ1-2, with D perhaps matching TRBD1 (6 bases). The germline gives CDR1 SGHVS, CDR2 FQNEAQ. V was pared by 0 bases and J by 3 bases, with 11 bases between. The CDR3 totals 15 residues. The CDR3 DNA sequence: TGTGCCAGCAGCTTAGCGCCAGGGGTCGACTATGGCTACACCTTC. Translation gives CASSLAPGVDYGYTF.

This clone has a single count. This chain connects TRBV20-1 to TRBJ1-2; 7 bases agree with TRBD1. V was pared by 6 bases and J by 7 bases, with 5 bases of the junction left unmatched. Germline V gene lookup returns CDR1 DFQATT and CDR2 SNEGSKA (reference sequence). The CDR3 loop spans 11 amino acids. The CDR3 sequence: CSATTGAGYTF. The CDR3 bases are TGCAGTGCAACAACAGGGGCTGGCTACACCTTC.

This clone was counted a single time. This chain uses TRBV11-2 with TRBJ1-3, with D uncertain. The CDR3 extends over 13 amino acids. V was pared by 5 bases and J by 3 bases, with 8 bases between. The germline CDR1 and CDR2 sequences are SGHAT and FQNNGV. The CDR3 DNA reads TGTGCCAGCAGCCTTTTAATTGGAAACACCATATATTTT. It codes for CASSLLIGNTIYF. Together with reference TRBV11-2 and TRBJ1-3, the CDR3 gives the full variable domain: EAGVAQSPRYKIIEKRQSVAFWCNPISGHATLYWYQQILGQGPKLLIQFQNNGVVDDSQLPKDRFSAERLKGVDSTLKIQPAKLEDSAVYLCASSLLIGNTIYFGEGSWLTVV.

This clone appeared once. V usage is TRBV12-3 or TRBV12-4 and J usage is TRBJ1-2; D remains unclear. Trimming stripped 3 bases from V and 4 bases from J, with 9 bases between. The CDR3 spans 13 residues. The CDR3 sequence: CASSFYSVYGYTF. The DNA of the CDR3 is TGTGCCAGCAGTTTCTATAGTGTCTATGGCTACACCTTC.

Only one count was recorded for this clone. The chain recombines TRBV11-2 with TRBJ2-1; D is uncertain. Trimming stripped 1 base from V and 12 bases from J, with 22 bases between. Germline V gives CDR1 SGHAT, CDR2 FQNNGV. The CDR3 consists of 16 residues. The CDR3 nucleotides read TGTGCCAGCAGCTTAGGCTTCCCCAGGCAAAGTCAAGCGCAGTTCTTC. Amino acid sequence: CASSLGFPRQSQAQFF.